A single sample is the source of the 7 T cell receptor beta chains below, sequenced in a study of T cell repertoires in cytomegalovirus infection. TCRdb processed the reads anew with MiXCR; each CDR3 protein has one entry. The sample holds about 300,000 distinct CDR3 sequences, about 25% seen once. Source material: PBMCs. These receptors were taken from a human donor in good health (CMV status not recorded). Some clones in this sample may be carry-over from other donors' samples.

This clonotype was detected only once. For the CDR3, the DNA is TGTGCCAGCAGGGTGACAGGTACCAATCAGCCCCAGCATTTT. It translates to CASRVTGTNQPQHF. J is TRBJ1-5 and V is TRBV6-6; tentatively, D is TRBD1 (6 bases). Per the germline V gene, CDR1 is MNHNY and CDR2 is SVGAGI (reference sequence). The CDR3 length is 14 residues. V lost 6 bases and J 3 bases, leaving 12 bases between the germline ends.

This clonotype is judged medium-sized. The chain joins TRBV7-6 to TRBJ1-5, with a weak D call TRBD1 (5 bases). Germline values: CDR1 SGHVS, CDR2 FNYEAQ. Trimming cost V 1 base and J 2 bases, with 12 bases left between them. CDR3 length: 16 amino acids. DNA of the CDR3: TGTGCCAGCAGCTTAGAACAGACAGAGGGCAATCAGCCCCAGCATTTT. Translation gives CASSLEQTEGNQPQHF.

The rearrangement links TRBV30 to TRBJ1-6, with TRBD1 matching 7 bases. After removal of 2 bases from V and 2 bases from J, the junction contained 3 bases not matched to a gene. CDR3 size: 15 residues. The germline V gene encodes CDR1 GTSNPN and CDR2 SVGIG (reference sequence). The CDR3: CAWSPQGAYNSPLHF. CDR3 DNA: TGTGCCTGGAGTCCCCAGGGGGCCTATAATTCACCCCTCCACTTT. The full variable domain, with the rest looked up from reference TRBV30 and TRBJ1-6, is SQTIHQWPATLVQPVGSPLSLECTVEGTSNPNLYWYRQAAGRGLQLLFYSVGIGQISSEVPQNLSASRPQDRQFILSSKKLLLSDSGFYLCAWSPQGAYNSPLHFGNGTRLTVT.

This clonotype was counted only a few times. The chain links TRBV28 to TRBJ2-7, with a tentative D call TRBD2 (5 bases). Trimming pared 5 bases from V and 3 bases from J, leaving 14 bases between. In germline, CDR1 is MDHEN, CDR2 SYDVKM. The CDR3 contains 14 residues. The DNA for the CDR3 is TGTGCCAGCAGTAGCGCCCCCCGGGGCTACGAGCAGTACTTC. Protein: CASSSAPRGYEQYF.

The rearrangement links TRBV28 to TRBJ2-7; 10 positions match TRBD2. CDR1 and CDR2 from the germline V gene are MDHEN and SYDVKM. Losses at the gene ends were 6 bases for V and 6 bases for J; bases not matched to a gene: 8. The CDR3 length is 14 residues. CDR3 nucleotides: TGTGCCAGCAGGACCCTAGCGGGAGCTGCCGAGCAGTACTTC. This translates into CASRTLAGAAEQYF.

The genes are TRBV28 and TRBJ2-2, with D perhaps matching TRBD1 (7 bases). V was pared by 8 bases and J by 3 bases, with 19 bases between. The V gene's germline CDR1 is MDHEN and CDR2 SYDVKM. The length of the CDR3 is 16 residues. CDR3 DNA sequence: TGTGCCAGCGGGGCCGTGGAGGGGACAGACACCGGGGAGCTGTTTTTT. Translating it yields CASGAVEGTDTGELFF.

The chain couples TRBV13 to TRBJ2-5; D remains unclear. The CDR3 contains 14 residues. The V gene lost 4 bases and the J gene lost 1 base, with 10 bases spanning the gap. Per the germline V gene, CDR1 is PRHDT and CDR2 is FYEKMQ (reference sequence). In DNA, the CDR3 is TGTGCCAGCAGCTCCCAGGTGGGCCAAGAGACCCAGTACTTC. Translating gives CASSSQVGQETQYF.